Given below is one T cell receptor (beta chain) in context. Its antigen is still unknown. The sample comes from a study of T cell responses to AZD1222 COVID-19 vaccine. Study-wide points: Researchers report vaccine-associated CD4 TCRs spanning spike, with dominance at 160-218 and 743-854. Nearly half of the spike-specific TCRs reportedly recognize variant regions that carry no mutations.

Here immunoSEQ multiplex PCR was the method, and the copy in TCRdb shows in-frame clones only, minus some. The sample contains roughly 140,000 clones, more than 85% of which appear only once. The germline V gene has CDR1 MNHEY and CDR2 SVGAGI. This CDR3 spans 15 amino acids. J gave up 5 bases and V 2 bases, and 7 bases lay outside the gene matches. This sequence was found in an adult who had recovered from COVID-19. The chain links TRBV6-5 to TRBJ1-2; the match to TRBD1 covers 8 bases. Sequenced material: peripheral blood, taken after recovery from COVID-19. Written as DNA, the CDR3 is TGTGCCAGCAGTTACGCAGGGGGCGGAGGGTATGGCTACACCTTC. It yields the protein CASSYAGGGGYGYTF.